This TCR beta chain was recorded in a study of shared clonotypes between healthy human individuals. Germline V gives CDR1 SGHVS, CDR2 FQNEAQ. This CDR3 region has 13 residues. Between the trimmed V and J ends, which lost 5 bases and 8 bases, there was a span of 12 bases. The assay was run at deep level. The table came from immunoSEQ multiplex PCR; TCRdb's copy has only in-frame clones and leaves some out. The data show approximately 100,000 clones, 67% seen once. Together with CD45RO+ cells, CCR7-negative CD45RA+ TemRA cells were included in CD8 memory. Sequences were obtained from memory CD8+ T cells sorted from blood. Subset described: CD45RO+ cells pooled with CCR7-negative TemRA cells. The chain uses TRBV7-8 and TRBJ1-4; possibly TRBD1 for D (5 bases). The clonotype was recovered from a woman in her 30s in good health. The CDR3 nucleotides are TGTGCCAGCAGCCCCCAGGGTTGGGAAAAACTGTTTTTT. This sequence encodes CASSPQGWEKLFF.